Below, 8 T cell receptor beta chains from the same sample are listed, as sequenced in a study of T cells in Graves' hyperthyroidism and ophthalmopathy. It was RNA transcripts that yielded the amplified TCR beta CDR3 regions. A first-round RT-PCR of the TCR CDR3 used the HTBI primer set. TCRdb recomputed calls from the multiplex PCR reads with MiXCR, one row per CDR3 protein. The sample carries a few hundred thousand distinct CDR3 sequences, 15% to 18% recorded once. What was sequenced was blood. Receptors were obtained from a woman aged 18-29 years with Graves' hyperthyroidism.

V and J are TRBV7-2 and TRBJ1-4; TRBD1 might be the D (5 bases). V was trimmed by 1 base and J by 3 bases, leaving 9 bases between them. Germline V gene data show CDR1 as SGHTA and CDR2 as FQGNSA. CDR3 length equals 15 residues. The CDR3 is CASSLEGQSNEKLFF. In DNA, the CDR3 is TGTGCCAGCAGCTTAGAAGGACAATCTAATGAAAAACTGTTTTTT. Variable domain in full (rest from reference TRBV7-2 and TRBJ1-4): GAGVSQSPSNKVTEKGKDVELRCDPISGHTALYWYRQSLGQGLEFLIYFQGNSAPDKSGLPSDRFSAERTGGSVSTLTIQRTQQEDSAVYLCASSLEGQSNEKLFFGSGTQLSVL.

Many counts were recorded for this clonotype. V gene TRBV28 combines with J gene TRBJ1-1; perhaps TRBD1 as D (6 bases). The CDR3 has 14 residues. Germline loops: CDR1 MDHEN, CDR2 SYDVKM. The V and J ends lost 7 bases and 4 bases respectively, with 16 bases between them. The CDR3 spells CASKLQGLRTEAFF. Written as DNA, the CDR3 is TGTGCCAGCAAACTACAGGGCTTGCGCACTGAAGCTTTCTTT.

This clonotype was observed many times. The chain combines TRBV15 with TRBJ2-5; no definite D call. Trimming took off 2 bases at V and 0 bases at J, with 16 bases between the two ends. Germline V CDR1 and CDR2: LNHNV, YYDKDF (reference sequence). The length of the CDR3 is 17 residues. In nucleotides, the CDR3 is TGTGCCACCAGCAGACCTGCCACGGACCCGTACCAAGAGACCCAGTACTTC. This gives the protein CATSRPATDPYQETQYF.

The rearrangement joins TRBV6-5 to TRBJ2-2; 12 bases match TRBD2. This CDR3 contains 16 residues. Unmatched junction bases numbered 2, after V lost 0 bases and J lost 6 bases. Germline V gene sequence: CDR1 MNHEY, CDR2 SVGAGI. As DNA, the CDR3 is TGTGCCAGCAGTTACTCCCTAGCGGGGGGGCCCGGGGAGCTGTTTTTT. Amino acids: CASSYSLAGGPGELFF.

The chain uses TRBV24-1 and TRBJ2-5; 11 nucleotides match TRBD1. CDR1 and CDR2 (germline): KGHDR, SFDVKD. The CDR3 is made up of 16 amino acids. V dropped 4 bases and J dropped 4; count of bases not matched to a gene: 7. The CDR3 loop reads CATSEWTGGEGETQYF. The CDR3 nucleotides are TGTGCCACCAGTGAATGGACAGGGGGCGAGGGAGAGACCCAGTACTTC.

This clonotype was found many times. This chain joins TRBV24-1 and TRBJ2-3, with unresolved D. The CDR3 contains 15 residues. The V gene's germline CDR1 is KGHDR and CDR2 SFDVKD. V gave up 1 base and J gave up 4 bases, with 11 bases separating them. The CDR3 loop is CATSDFKGLADTQYF. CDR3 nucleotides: TGTGCCACCAGTGATTTCAAGGGTTTGGCAGATACGCAGTATTTT.

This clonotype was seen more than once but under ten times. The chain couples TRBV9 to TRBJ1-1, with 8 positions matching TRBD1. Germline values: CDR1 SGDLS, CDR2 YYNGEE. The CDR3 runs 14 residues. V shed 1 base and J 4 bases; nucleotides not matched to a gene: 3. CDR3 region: CASSVIGQGTEAFF. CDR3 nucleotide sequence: TGTGCCAGCAGCGTAATCGGACAGGGCACTGAAGCTTTCTTT.

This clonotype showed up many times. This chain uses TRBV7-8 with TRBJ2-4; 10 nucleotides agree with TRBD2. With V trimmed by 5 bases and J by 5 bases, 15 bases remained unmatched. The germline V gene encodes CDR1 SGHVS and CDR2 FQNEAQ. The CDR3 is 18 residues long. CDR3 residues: CASSPTLGLAGAENIQYF. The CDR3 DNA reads TGTGCCAGCAGCCCCACTTTGGGGCTAGCGGGGGCGGAAAACATTCAGTACTTC.